One and the same sample provided the 31 T cell receptor beta chains below, sequenced in a study of graft-versus-host responses after intestinal transplantation. To release intraepithelial and lamina propria lymphocytes, the graft tissue was processed. Some clones are missing from TCRdb's copy, which holds only in-frame ones; the method was immunoSEQ multiplex PCR. Among almost 15,000 clones listed, roughly two thirds were seen once. Source: ileum tissue, taken 650 to 700 days after intestinal transplantation. Source of these receptors: a human patient who received an intestinal transplant, so some T cells may come from the graft donor.

The V call is TRBV7-6, the J call TRBJ2-5; 9 bases agree with TRBD1. Losses at the gene ends were 1 base for V and 4 bases for J; bases not matched to a gene: 4. CDR3 size: 15 residues. The germline gives CDR1 SGHVS, CDR2 FNYEAQ. CDR3 nucleotide sequence: TGTGCCAGCAGCTTAGGGGACAGGGCATCAGAGACCCAGTACTTC. Its translation: CASSLGDRASETQYF. Using reference TRBV7-6 and TRBJ2-5 for the parts outside the CDR3, the full variable domain is GAGVSQSPRYKVTKRGQDVALRCDPISGHVSLYWYRQALGQGPEFLTYFNYEAQQDKSGLPNDRFSAERPEGSISTLTIQRTEQRDSAMYRCASSLGDRASETQYFGPGTRLLVL.

The V gene is TRBV4-1, the J gene TRBJ2-7, with a possible D match to TRBD2 (5 bases). CDR1 and CDR2 (germline): MGHRA, YSYEKL. CDR3 length: 14 residues. The V end was cut by 2 bases, the J end by 5 bases, with 13 bases between. In DNA, the CDR3 is TGCGCCAGCAGCCAACGGGAAGGGTTTGACGAGCAGTACTTC. Translated, it gives CASSQREGFDEQYF.

The sample holds one count of this clone. The chain employs TRBV19 and TRBJ2-7, with 11 bases matching TRBD1. This CDR3 spans 15 amino acids. CDR1 LNHDA and CDR2 SQIVND come from the germline V gene (reference sequence). With V trimmed by 5 bases and J by 4 bases, 7 bases remained unmatched. CDR3 residues: CASSPGTGGFYEQYF. The CDR3 nucleotides are TGTGCCAGTAGTCCCGGGACAGGGGGTTTTTACGAGCAGTACTTC.

A few counts support this clone. The chain joins TRBV28 to TRBJ2-7, with 9 positions matching TRBD1. The length of the CDR3 is 15 residues. Germline CDR1 reads MDHEN; CDR2 reads SYDVKM. V lost 5 bases and J lost 6; bases outside the gene matches: 11. The CDR3 sequence: CASSHQTGGFSEQYF. The CDR3 DNA reads TGTGCCAGCAGTCATCAAACAGGGGGCTTTTCCGAGCAGTACTTC.

V and J are TRBV2 and TRBJ2-5; the match to TRBD2 covers 10 bases. Germline values: CDR1 SNHLY, CDR2 FYNNEI. Losses at the gene ends were 7 bases for V and 1 base for J; bases not matched to a gene: 12. The CDR3 has 17 amino acids. CDR3 protein: CASTVDGLAETQETQYF. CDR3 in DNA: TGTGCCAGCACCGTTGACGGACTAGCGGAGACCCAAGAGACCCAGTACTTC.

The chain employs TRBV6-1 and TRBJ2-7, with D uncertain. This CDR3 spans 13 amino acids. In germline, CDR1 is MNHNS, CDR2 SASEGT. V was cut by 2 bases and J by 5 bases, with 10 bases left in between. The CDR3 sequence is CASSELVRDEQYF. The CDR3 DNA is TGTGCCAGCAGTGAACTGGTTCGGGACGAGCAGTACTTC.

The genes are TRBV6-6 and TRBJ1-2, with a tentative D call TRBD1 (6 bases). V dropped 5 bases and J dropped 0 bases, with 10 bases sitting between them. CDR1 and CDR2 (germline): MNHNY, SVGAGI (reference sequence). The CDR3 is 14 amino acids. CDR3 amino acids: CASSPQGSNYGYTF. The CDR3 nucleotides are TGTGCCAGCAGTCCACAGGGTTCTAACTATGGCTACACCTTC.

This rearrangement joins TRBV7-2 to TRBJ2-7; D ambiguous. V shed 2 bases and J shed 2 bases, with 13 bases lying between them. This CDR3 has 15 residues. The germline V gene encodes CDR1 SGHTA and CDR2 FQGNSA. This CDR3 is CASSLSHGEAYEQYF. The CDR3 region has the DNA TGTGCCAGCAGCTTATCCCACGGCGAGGCCTACGAGCAGTACTTC.

This clone was recorded once. The chain recombines TRBV12-5 with TRBJ1-5, with 7 nucleotides matching TRBD1. The germline gives CDR1 LGHNT, CDR2 FRNRAP. V was clipped by 1 base and J by 9 bases; unmatched bases: 6. The CDR3 is 14 residues long. For the CDR3, the DNA is TGTGCTAGTGGTTTGGGCGGACAGGTCGCGCCCCAGCATTTT. Protein product: CASGLGGQVAPQHF.

In this sample, this clone turned up a few times. The V and J genes are TRBV4-3 and TRBJ2-5; 11 positions agree with TRBD2. Germline loops: CDR1 LGHNA, CDR2 YSLEER. V lost 0 bases to trimming and J lost 5 bases; unmatched junction nucleotides: 8. The CDR3 has 17 residues. The CDR3 sequence is CASSQDRSGGARETQYF. The CDR3, as DNA: TGCGCCAGCAGCCAAGATCGTAGCGGGGGGGCGCGGGAGACCCAGTACTTC.

This clone was counted once. CDR3 sequence reads: CASSINRVVNTEAFF. DNA for the CDR3: TGTGCCAGCAGTATCAACAGGGTGGTGAACACTGAAGCTTTCTTT. This chain links TRBV27 with TRBJ1-1, with TRBD1 as a possible D gene (6 bases). Germline CDR1 MNHEY, CDR2 SMNVEV (reference sequence). V shed 5 bases and J shed 0 bases, with 13 bases lying between them. The CDR3 is 15 residues long.

The chain recombines TRBV6-4 with TRBJ2-2, with 10 bases matching TRBD1. CDR1 is MRHNA, CDR2 SNTAGT, per germline. V lost 4 bases to trimming and J lost 4 bases; unmatched junction nucleotides: 0. The CDR3 runs 14 residues. CDR3 in DNA: TGTGCCAGCAGTGGGACAGGGGGCACCGGGGAGCTGTTTTTT. Amino acid sequence: CASSGTGGTGELFF.

The V call is TRBV18, the J call TRBJ2-7; D is ambiguous. V lost 1 base and J 6 bases, leaving 7 bases between the germline ends. The CDR3 is made up of 12 amino acids. The germline V gene has CDR1 KGHSH and CDR2 LQKENI. In DNA form, the CDR3 reads TGTGCCAGCTCACCACTCTCCGGCGAGCAGTACTTC. This translates into CASSPLSGEQYF.

The genes are TRBV6-4 and TRBJ2-3, with 8 bases identical to TRBD2. Losses at the gene ends were 0 bases for V and 1 base for J; bases not matched to a gene: 0. CDR3 length: 15 amino acids. The germline V gene has CDR1 MRHNA and CDR2 SNTAGT. CDR3 nucleotide sequence: TGTGCCAGCAGTGACTCTAGCGGGGGCACAGATACGCAGTATTTT. This translates into CASSDSSGGTDTQYF.

This chain uses TRBV6-4 with TRBJ1-5, with TRBD1 matching 10 bases. Germline loops: CDR1 MRHNA, CDR2 SNTAGT. The CDR3 runs 16 residues. Trimming removed 5 bases from V and 3 bases from J; junction bases left unmatched: 7. CDR3 sequence (DNA): TGTGCCAGCAGTATTACGGGACAGGGGAACAATCAGCCCCAGCATTTT. It yields the protein CASSITGQGNNQPQHF.

The chain joins TRBV4-3 to TRBJ1-2; D uncertain. Trimming removed 4 bases from V and 5 bases from J, with 5 bases in between. CDR3 length: 11 amino acids. From germline, CDR1 is LGHNA and CDR2 YSLEER. CDR3 region: CASSLRYGYTF. As DNA, the CDR3 is TGCGCCAGCAGCCTGAGGTATGGCTACACCTTC.

The CDR3 DNA reads as TGTGCCATTTCCGGGACACAGTATGGCTACACCTTC. Translating it yields CAISGTQYGYTF. The chain joins TRBV10-3 to TRBJ1-2, with TRBD1 as a possible D gene (6 bases). V was shortened by 9 bases and J by 5 bases, with 13 bases between the two germline ends. CDR1 and CDR2 (germline): ENHRY, SYGVKD. The CDR3 is made up of 12 amino acids.

This clone was found a few times. The V call is TRBV27, the J call TRBJ1-5; TRBD1 might be the D (6 bases). The CDR3 contains 14 residues. The V gene's germline CDR1 is MNHEY and CDR2 SMNVEV (reference sequence). V was cut by 6 bases and J by 4 bases, with 13 bases left in between. For the CDR3, the DNA is TGTGCCAGCAGCGAACTAAGGGGGAATCAGCCCCAGCATTTT. Its protein is CASSELRGNQPQHF.

The V gene is TRBV27, the J gene TRBJ2-2; D unresolved. The CDR3 is 15 residues long. Germline loops: CDR1 MNHEY, CDR2 SMNVEV (reference sequence). Trimming took off 2 bases at V and 2 bases at J, with 9 bases between the two ends. The CDR3: CASSLTSRNTGELFF. CDR3 in DNA: TGTGCCAGCAGTTTAACGAGTAGAAACACCGGGGAGCTGTTTTTT.

The chain couples TRBV30 to TRBJ1-4; D is unclear. CDR1 and CDR2 (germline): GTSNPN, SVGIG (reference sequence). V was clipped by 5 bases and J by 4 bases, with 11 bases between them. CDR3 length equals 13 residues. CDR3 in DNA: TGTGCCTGGGCCCATGGGAGTAATGAAAAACTGTTTTTT. Residues: CAWAHGSNEKLFF.

The chain couples TRBV7-2 to TRBJ2-7, with 9 bases aligning to TRBD2. V was pared by 5 bases and J by 3 bases, with 5 bases of the junction left unmatched. CDR3 length: 14 residues. CDR1 and CDR2 (germline): SGHTA, FQGNSA. DNA of the CDR3: TGTGCCAGCAGCCGCGGGGGGGCCGGCTACGAGCAGTACTTC. Amino acids: CASSRGGAGYEQYF.

This clone was counted only a few times. V and J are TRBV5-6 and TRBJ1-2, with D possibly being TRBD1 (6 bases). Trimming removed 4 bases from V and 0 bases from J, with 10 bases in between. There are 14 residues in the CDR3. Germline CDR1 is SGHDT and CDR2 is YYEEEE. CDR3 nucleotides: TGTGCCAGCAGCAGACAGGAAGCTAACTATGGCTACACCTTC. As protein: CASSRQEANYGYTF.

The chain carries TRBV4-3 and TRBJ2-7; 8 bases are a match to TRBD2. Germline V CDR1 and CDR2: LGHNA, YSLEER. The CDR3 runs 15 residues. After removal of 0 bases from V and 4 bases from J, the junction contained 5 bases not matched to a gene. The CDR3 loop reads CASSQETGGLYEQYF. The CDR3 DNA is TGCGCCAGCAGCCAAGAGACGGGGGGGCTGTACGAGCAGTACTTC.

The chain combines TRBV4-3 with TRBJ2-7; D uncertain. Germline lookup yields CDR1 LGHNA and CDR2 YSLEER. This CDR3 spans 16 amino acids. V shed 0 bases and J shed 0 bases, with 12 bases lying between them. The DNA of the CDR3 is TGCGCCAGCAGCCAAGATTCTAACAGTCTCTCCTACGAGCAGTACTTC. This translates into CASSQDSNSLSYEQYF.

The gene calls are TRBV30 and TRBJ1-2; D may be TRBD1 (6 bases). V was clipped by 3 bases and J by 7 bases, with 18 bases between them. CDR3 length: 14 amino acids. The V gene's germline CDR1 is GTSNPN and CDR2 SVGIG (reference sequence). The CDR3 loop reads CAWSAGSGGVGYTF. CDR3 DNA sequence: TGTGCCTGGAGCGCAGGTTCGGGGGGCGTTGGCTACACCTTC.

This clone has just a few counts. The genes are TRBV16 and TRBJ1-2; 7 nucleotides match TRBD1. This CDR3 contains 12 residues. V shed 4 bases, J shed 4 bases, and the junction held 0 bases outside the gene matches. CDR1 is KGHSY, CDR2 FQNENV, per germline. DNA for the CDR3: TGTGCCAGCAGCCGGACAGGCTATGGCTACACCTTC. It codes for CASSRTGYGYTF.

The V and J genes are TRBV30 and TRBJ1-1, with D possibly being TRBD1 (5 bases). Germline CDR1 GTSNPN, CDR2 SVGIG (reference sequence). With 2 bases removed from V and 9 bases from J, the gap between germline ends came to 19 bases. The CDR3 sequence is 14 residues long. The CDR3 loop reads CAWSLGLPGEKAFF. In DNA, the CDR3 is TGTGCCTGGAGTTTGGGACTACCGGGAGAAAAAGCTTTCTTT.

The table lists this clone with a few counts. The CDR3 sequence: CASRSTGGGTYTEAFF. In nucleotides, the CDR3 is TGCGCCAGCAGGTCAACAGGGGGGGGGACGTACACTGAAGCTTTCTTT. The chain links TRBV10-1 to TRBJ1-1; 8 bases are a match to TRBD1. The trim removed 6 bases at V and 3 bases at J, leaving 12 bases unmatched. Per the germline V gene, CDR1 is WNHNN and CDR2 is SYGVQD (reference sequence). The CDR3 contains 16 residues.

This clone has a handful of counts. The V and J genes are TRBV11-1 and TRBJ1-6; 8 positions agree with TRBD1. V gave up 3 bases and J gave up 9 bases; unmatched junction bases: 7. The CDR3 sequence is 15 residues long. Germline V gene sequence: CDR1 SGHAT, CDR2 FQDESV (reference sequence). In nucleotides, the CDR3 is TGTGCCAGCAGCTTTCAGGGGGCGGCGAGTTCACCCCTCCACTTT. Its protein product is CASSFQGAASSPLHF.

This clone is deemed medium-sized. This chain uses TRBV19 with TRBJ1-1, with a possible D match to TRBD1 (5 bases). The CDR3 contains 15 residues. Trimming removed 2 bases from V and 1 base from J, with 11 bases in between. CDR1 LNHDA and CDR2 SQIVND come from the germline V gene (reference sequence). For the CDR3, the DNA is TGTGCCAGTAGTATATCCACGGGGGGGAACACTGAAGCTTTCTTT. Encoded protein: CASSISTGGNTEAFF.

The V call is TRBV9, the J call TRBJ1-2, with D tentatively TRBD1 (6 bases). Germline V gene data show CDR1 as SGDLS and CDR2 as YYNGEE. This CDR3 contains 17 residues. Trimming removed 0 bases at V and 5 bases at J, with 20 bases between. The CDR3 region is CASSVAGGGMGPYGYTF. Here the CDR3 DNA reads TGTGCCAGCAGCGTAGCTGGGGGCGGAATGGGACCTTATGGCTACACCTTC.